This TCR beta chain was documented in a study of post-analysis software for immune sequencing data. Overall study results and limits: Four or five TRBV segments, including TRBV5-6, TRBV5-1 and TRBV20-1, were more frequent in patients than controls.

This clonotype was seen repeatedly, ten times or more. Its antigen remains unidentified. The CDR3 has 14 amino acids. CDR1 and CDR2 from the germline V gene are SEHNR and FQNEAQ (reference sequence). Between the trimmed V and J ends, which lost 1 base and 0 bases, there was a span of 7 bases. The library was made from cDNA and included unique molecular identifiers. TCRdb independently ran MiXCR on the PCR reads; one entry per CDR3 protein. Of 450,000 or so distinct CDR3 sequences in the sample, nearly 45% are singletons; the top ten hold about 12%. The chain joins TRBV7-9 to TRBJ2-7; D gene unclear. The sequence was collected from a girl between 10 and 17 years old with multiple sclerosis. Sequenced sample: blood. This CDR3 reads CASSLEGTSYEQYF. Written as DNA, the CDR3 is TGTGCCAGCAGCTTAGAGGGAACCTCCTACGAGCAGTACTTC.